What follows describes a single T cell receptor beta chain. Assay: immunoSEQ multiplex PCR; the TCRdb copy retains only in-frame clones and omits some. The table shows around 470,000 clones, with 89% occurring only once. Germline CDR1 and CDR2: LNHDA and SQIVND (reference sequence). Trimming left V 3 bases short and J 5 bases short, with 16 bases between. The CDR3 sequence is 15 residues long. The sample comes from a study of blood T cell repertoires in COVID-19. Study at large: Sample material is recorded as cDNA or gDNA derived from T cells, B-cell-depleted T cells, or PBMCs.

Those enrolled in Seattle joined during active infection and were followed longitudinally afterward. The chain joins TRBV19 to TRBJ2-5; weak D call: TRBD2 (5 bases). This TCR was recovered from a man younger than 35 with COVID-19, enrolled during active disease. Input material: peripheral blood. The chain's CDR3 is CASSIQPGGLETQYF. The CDR3 coding sequence is TGTGCCAGTAGTATTCAACCTGGAGGCTTGGAGACCCAGTACTTC.